The 8 T cell receptor beta chains below all came from one sample that was sequenced in a study of blood T cell repertoires in COVID-19. Sequencing used immunoSEQ multiplex PCR; TCRdb keeps in-frame clones, though not all of them. The sample consists of some 120,000 clones, approximately 80% of them appearing once. The sample consisted of peripheral blood. These TCRs come from a man aged 65 to 79 with active or convalescent COVID-19.

The genes are TRBV7-9 and TRBJ1-2, with 7 bases matching TRBD1. J gave up 5 bases and V 3 bases, and 15 bases lay outside the gene matches. This CDR3 region has 17 residues. Germline loops: CDR1 SEHNR, CDR2 FQNEAQ (reference sequence). The CDR3 loop is CASSLRDLTGNRYGYTF. The DNA for the CDR3 is TGTGCCAGCAGCTTGCGCGACCTGACAGGGAACCGTTATGGCTACACCTTC.

The chain is built from TRBV10-3 and TRBJ2-5; D gene unclear. CDR1 is ENHRY, CDR2 SYGVKD, per germline. The CDR3 contains 14 residues. Trimming took off 3 bases at V and 2 bases at J, with 10 bases between the two ends. In DNA, the CDR3 is TGTGCCATCAGTGATAGTGCTAAACAAGAGACCCAGTACTTC. Encoded protein: CAISDSAKQETQYF.

The gene calls are TRBV10-3 and TRBJ1-5; a weak D match, TRBD1 (6 bases). The CDR3 is 15 residues long. Germline V lookup: CDR1 ENHRY, CDR2 SYGVKD. The V gene lost 6 bases and the J gene lost 0 bases, with 12 bases spanning the gap. The CDR3 DNA sequence: TGTGCCATCAGGGAGGGGACAAATAGCAATCAGCCCCAGCATTTT. Its protein product is CAIREGTNSNQPQHF.

The chain carries TRBV11-3 and TRBJ1-1; D not certain. The CDR3 has 14 residues. Germline-derived CDR1 and CDR2 are SGHNT and YENEEA. V lost 0 bases to trimming and J lost 6 bases, with 11 bases between them. The CDR3, as DNA: TGTGCCAGCAGCTTAGATCCCCAGACTGCTGAAGCTTTCTTT. This gives the protein CASSLDPQTAEAFF. The full variable domain, with the rest looked up from reference TRBV11-3 and TRBJ1-1, is EAGVVQSPRYKIIEKKQPVAFWCNPISGHNTLYWYLQNLGQGPELLIRYENEEAVDDSQLPKDRFSAERLKGVDSTLKIQPAELGDSAVYLCASSLDPQTAEAFFGQGTRLTVV.

The rearrangement links TRBV19 to TRBJ1-2; TRBD1 aligns across 7 bases. The CDR3 is made up of 18 amino acids. The trim removed 5 bases at V and 7 bases at J, leaving 22 bases unmatched. The germline V gene encodes CDR1 LNHDA and CDR2 SQIVND (reference sequence). The CDR3: CASSPPPFGRGRSRGYTF. The CDR3 DNA reads as TGTGCCAGTAGTCCACCCCCGTTTGGCAGGGGGAGAAGTCGTGGCTACACCTTC.

V and J are TRBV2 and TRBJ1-2; D ambiguous. V lost 10 bases, J lost 1 base, and 7 bases lay in between. The CDR3 loop spans 11 amino acids. Looked up from germline, CDR1 is SNHLY and CDR2 is FYNNEI. The CDR3 DNA sequence: TGTGCCATTGCGGGTAACTATGGCTACACCTTC. Its protein product is CAIAGNYGYTF.

The genes are TRBV5-1 and TRBJ2-1, with 8 bases aligning to TRBD1. From germline, CDR1 is SGHRS and CDR2 YFSETQ. The CDR3 has 15 amino acids. V was clipped by 0 bases and J by 7 bases; unmatched bases: 6. DNA for the CDR3: TGCGCCAGCAGCTTGGTAGGGACAGGCCCTAATGAGCAGTTCTTC. Translation gives CASSLVGTGPNEQFF. The whole variable domain, remainder taken from reference TRBV5-1 and TRBJ2-1, is KAGVTQTPRYLIKTRGQQVTLSCSPISGHRSVSWYQQTPGQGLQFLFEYFSETQRNKGNFPGRFSGRQFSNSRSEMNVSTLELGDSALYLCASSLVGTGPNEQFFGPGTRLTVL.

The V and J genes are TRBV5-1 and TRBJ2-1; TRBD2 aligns across 8 bases. Germline V gene sequence: CDR1 SGHRS, CDR2 YFSETQ. J was trimmed by 4 bases and V by 5 bases; bases with no gene match: 14. The CDR3 has 17 residues. The CDR3 protein is CASSLPGAGGLYNEQFF. The CDR3 DNA follows: TGCGCCAGCAGTTTACCCGGGGCGGGGGGTCTTTACAATGAGCAGTTCTTC. The whole variable domain, remainder taken from reference TRBV5-1 and TRBJ2-1, is KAGVTQTPRYLIKTRGQQVTLSCSPISGHRSVSWYQQTPGQGLQFLFEYFSETQRNKGNFPGRFSGRQFSNSRSEMNVSTLELGDSALYLCASSLPGAGGLYNEQFFGPGTRLTVL.